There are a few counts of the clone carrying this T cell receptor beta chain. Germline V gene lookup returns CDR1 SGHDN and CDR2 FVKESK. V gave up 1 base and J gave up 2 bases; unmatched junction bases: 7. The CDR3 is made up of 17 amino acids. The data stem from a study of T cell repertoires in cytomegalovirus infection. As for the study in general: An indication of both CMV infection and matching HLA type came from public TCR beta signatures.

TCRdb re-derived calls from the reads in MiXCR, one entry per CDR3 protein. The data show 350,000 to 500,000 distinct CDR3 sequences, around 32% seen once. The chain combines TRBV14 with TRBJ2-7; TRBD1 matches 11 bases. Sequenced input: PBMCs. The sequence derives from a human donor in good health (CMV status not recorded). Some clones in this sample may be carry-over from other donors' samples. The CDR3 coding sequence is TGTGCCAGCAGCCAAGCCAGGAGGGACAGGGGGACCTACGAGCAGTACTTC. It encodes CASSQARRDRGTYEQYF.